A selection of T cell receptor beta chains follows, all from one sample in a study of T cell repertoires in cytomegalovirus infection. TCRdb ran MiXCR on the reads and lists one entry per CDR3 protein. In the table there are around 250,000 distinct CDR3 sequences, approximately 15% of which are singletons. The sample taken for sequencing was CD8+ T cells from PBMCs. The source of these receptors is a human donor in good health (CMV status not recorded). Some clones in this sample may be carry-over from other donors' samples. Both conserved end residues are part of each CDR3. D genes are given only for firm matches. The size field is filled for only some rows; it gives once, few, many or a size class.

-,-,TRBJ2-4,TRBV7-9,TGTGCCAGCAGCTCAGTCGCGGGCTTGGGTCGGTACTTC,CASSSVAGLGRYF
few,-,TRBJ2-1,TRBV27,TGTGCCAGCATCAGGGGTCCTCTCAGCTCCTACAATGAGCAGTTCTTC,CASIRGPLSSYNEQFF
-,TRBD1,TRBJ2-7,TRBV7-9,TGTGCCAGCAGCTTAGTAGGACAGGAATACGAGCAGTACTTC,CASSLVGQEYEQYF
-,-,TRBJ1-6,TRBV19,TGTGCCAGTAGTATGCTGAGGCGGGATGCACCCCTCCACTTT,CASSMLRRDAPLHF
many,-,TRBJ1-5,TRBV7-2,TGTGCCAGCAGCCTTGGACGCGGACCGCAGAGCAATCAGCCCCAGCATTTT,CASSLGRGPQSNQPQHF
few,TRBD1,TRBJ2-2,TRBV2,TGTGCCAGCACCCAGGGGGCTTTGGACACCGGGGAGCTGTTTTTT,CASTQGALDTGELFF
many,TRBD1,TRBJ1-6,TRBV7-8,TGTGCCAGCAGCGAAACCCCCGGGACAGGGGTAAGCACCCTCCACTTT,CASSETPGTGVSTLHF
few,TRBD2,TRBJ2-5,TRBV28,TGTGCCAGCAGTTTCCCGCCGACGGGGGGGGAGACCCAGTACTTC,CASSFPPTGGETQYF
many,-,TRBJ1-5,TRBV6-1,TGTGCCAGCAGTGAAGGACGGGGCTATCAGCCCCAGCATTTT,CASSEGRGYQPQHF
few,-,TRBJ2-1,TRBV6-2/TRBV6-3,TGTGCCAGCAGTTACGGGCTAGCTGGCTACAATGAGCAGTTCTTC,CASSYGLAGYNEQFF